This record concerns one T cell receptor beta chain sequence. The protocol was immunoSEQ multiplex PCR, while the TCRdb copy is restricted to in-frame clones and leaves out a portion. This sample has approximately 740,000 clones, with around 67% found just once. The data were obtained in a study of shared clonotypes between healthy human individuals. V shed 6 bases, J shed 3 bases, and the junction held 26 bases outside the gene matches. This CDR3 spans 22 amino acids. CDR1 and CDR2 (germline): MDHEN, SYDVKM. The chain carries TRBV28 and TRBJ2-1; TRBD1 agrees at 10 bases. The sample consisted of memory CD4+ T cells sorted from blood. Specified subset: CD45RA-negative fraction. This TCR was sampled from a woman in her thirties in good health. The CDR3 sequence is CASRPSGTGTQGTGVYYNEQFF. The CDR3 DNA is TGTGCCAGCAGACCCAGCGGCACGGGGACCCAGGGGACAGGGGTCTACTACAATGAGCAGTTCTTC.